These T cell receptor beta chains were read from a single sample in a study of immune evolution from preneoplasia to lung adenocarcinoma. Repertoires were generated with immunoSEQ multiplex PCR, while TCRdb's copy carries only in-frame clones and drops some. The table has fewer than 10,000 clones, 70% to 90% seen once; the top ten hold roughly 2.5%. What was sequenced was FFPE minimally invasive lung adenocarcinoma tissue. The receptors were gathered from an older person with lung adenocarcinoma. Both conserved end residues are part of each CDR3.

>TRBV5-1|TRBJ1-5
CASSFSYQPQHF
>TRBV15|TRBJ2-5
CATNRDGRGGETQYF
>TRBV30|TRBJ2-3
CAWSELSDTQYF
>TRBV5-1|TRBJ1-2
CASSLETGKNFYTF
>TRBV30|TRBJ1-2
CAWSADRGYGYTF
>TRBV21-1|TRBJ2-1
CASSKGRDYSYNEQFF
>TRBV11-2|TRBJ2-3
CASSLVLTAGGPRDTQYF
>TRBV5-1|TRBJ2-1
CASSQGTGLGEQFF
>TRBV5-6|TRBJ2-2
CASILYTSGKDTGELFF
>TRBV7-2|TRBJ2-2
CASSLLGTGELFF
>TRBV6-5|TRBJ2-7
CASRSIGGRTYEQYF
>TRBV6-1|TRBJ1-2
CASSEVRGRGGYTF
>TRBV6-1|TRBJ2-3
CASRRSDTQYF
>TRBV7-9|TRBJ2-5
CASSLAGKTIQETQYF
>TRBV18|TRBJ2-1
CASSPPSTGDEQFF
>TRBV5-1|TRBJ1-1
CASSSSGGNTEAFF
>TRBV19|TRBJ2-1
CASSIQAGLGVRNEQFF
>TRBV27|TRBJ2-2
CASKVAGDTGELFF
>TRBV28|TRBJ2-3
CASSTTTDTQYF
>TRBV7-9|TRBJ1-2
CASSLSQGYGYTF
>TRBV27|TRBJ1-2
CASSFPRPGPNYGYTF
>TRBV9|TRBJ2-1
CASSPRRATSGRPEQFF
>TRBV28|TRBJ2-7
CASSYGGSVTEQYF
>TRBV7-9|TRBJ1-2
CASSLGGPYGYTF
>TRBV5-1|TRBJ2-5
CASRMAHQETQYF
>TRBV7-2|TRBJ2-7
CASRGDSPYEQYF
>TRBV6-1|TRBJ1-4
CASSERSGADEKLFF
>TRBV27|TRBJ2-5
CASSPDLAGSDTQYF
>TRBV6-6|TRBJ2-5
CASSYSTGGQETQYF
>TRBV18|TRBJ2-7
CASSPVEGPLNEQYF
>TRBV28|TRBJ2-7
CASSPLKPLSEQYF
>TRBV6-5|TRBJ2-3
CASSKGASTDTQYF
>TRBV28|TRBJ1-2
CASSGGSGDREVYGYTF
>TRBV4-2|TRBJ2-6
CASSQEGGGYGANVLTF
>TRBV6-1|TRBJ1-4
CASYLRGPRSEKLFF
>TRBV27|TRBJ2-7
CASSIGQSTYEQYF
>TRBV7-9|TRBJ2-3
CASSPQDTQYF
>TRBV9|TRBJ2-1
CASSVAETFNNEQFF
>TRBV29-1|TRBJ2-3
CSASGTSGTDTQYF
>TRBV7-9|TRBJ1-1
CASSLWASTEAFF
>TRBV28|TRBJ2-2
CASSFGQMNTGELFF
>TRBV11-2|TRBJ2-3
CASRRRAGGDTQYF
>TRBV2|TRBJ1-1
CASSDVGARTNTEAFF
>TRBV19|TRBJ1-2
CASFFYSYGYTF
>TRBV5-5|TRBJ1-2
CASSLARTGGNGYTF
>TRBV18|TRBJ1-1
CASATEAEAFF
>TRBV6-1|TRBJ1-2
CASSERPSGSGGYTF
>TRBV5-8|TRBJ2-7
CASSLPGQRTYEQYF
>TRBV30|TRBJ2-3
CAWSVKDTQYF
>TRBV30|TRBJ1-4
CAWRWQGGEKLFF
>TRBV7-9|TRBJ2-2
CASSLGTGNTGELFF
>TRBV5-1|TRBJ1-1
CASSLIRSGTEAFF
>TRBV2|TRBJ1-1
CASSLDRDRGEAFF
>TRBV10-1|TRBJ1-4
CASSEQGGEKLFF
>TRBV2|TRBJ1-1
CASSSLPPGNTEAFF
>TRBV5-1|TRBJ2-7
CASSLAAEAYEQYF